This T cell receptor beta chain was identified during a study of a mutant IDH1 vaccine in newly diagnosed glioma. The overall study: Patients in the study were vaccinated eight times, receiving shots in weeks 1, 3, 5, 7, 11, 15, 19 and 23. Vaccine administration was initiated 4-6 weeks following radiotherapy alone, or with temozolomide cycles. The sex distribution of treated patients was around 60% male and roughly 38% female, with a mean age of around 40 years. Whole-study results and caveats: The study observed vaccine-induced immune responses in roughly 95% of patients.

Regarding this clone: What it recognizes is unknown.

Time point meaning: week 23, last vaccination. Each dose delivered 300 ug of mutant IDH1 20-mer peptide subcutaneously with imiquimod. Sequenced by immunoSEQ multiplex PCR; TCRdb stores in-frame clones only, minus some. Among roughly 30,000 clones listed, around 89% were seen once. Germline V gene data show CDR1 as MGHRA and CDR2 as YSYEKL. The CDR3 contains 11 residues. V lost 4 bases to trimming and J lost 8 bases, with 8 bases between them. The sequencing here drew on PBMCs, taken from a glioma patient whose treatment included an IDH1 peptide vaccine. The chain recombines TRBV4-1 with TRBJ1-1, with D possibly TRBD1 on 5 matching bases. The clonotype originates from a middle-aged man with glioma. In DNA, the CDR3 is TGCGCCAGCAGCCCGCGACAGGAAGCTTTCTTT. It encodes CASSPRQEAFF.